Below are 13 T cell receptor beta chains sequenced from a single sample in a study of T cell responses to AZD1222 COVID-19 vaccine. Data came from immunoSEQ multiplex PCR; TCRdb stores just in-frame clones and leaves some out. The repertoire holds 150,000 to 200,000 clones, around nine tenths seen once, with around 2.9% in the top ten. The sequencing here drew on peripheral blood, taken on day 0 of AZD1222 vaccination. The receptors were sampled from an adult in good health.

The genes are TRBV5-1 and TRBJ2-7, with unresolved D. Trimming stripped 3 bases from V and 4 bases from J, with 8 bases between. The CDR3 sequence is 12 residues long. Germline CDR1 and CDR2: SGHRS and YFSETQ. CDR3 bases: TGCGCCAGCAGCTCCTATGGGTACGAGCAGTACTTC. Amino acids: CASSSYGYEQYF. Complete variable domain (other parts from reference TRBV5-1 and TRBJ2-7): KAGVTQTPRYLIKTRGQQVTLSCSPISGHRSVSWYQQTPGQGLQFLFEYFSETQRNKGNFPGRFSGRQFSNSRSEMNVSTLELGDSALYLCASSSYGYEQYFGPGTRLTVT.

V usage is TRBV5-1 and J usage is TRBJ2-7; TRBD1 or TRBD2 may be the D gene (5 bases each). The V gene lost 0 bases and the J gene lost 0 bases, with 19 bases spanning the gap. Germline assignment: CDR1 SGHRS and CDR2 YFSETQ. The CDR3 contains 18 residues. The DNA for the CDR3 is TGCGCCAGCAGCTTGGGAAGGTCGGGGCCCACAAGCTCCTACGAGCAGTACTTC. Protein sequence: CASSLGRSGPTSSYEQYF.

The chain recombines TRBV6-5 with TRBJ1-1; tentative D call: TRBD1 (6 bases). Deletions cut 7 bases from V and 1 base from J, with 13 bases between. The germline V gene encodes CDR1 MNHEY and CDR2 SVGAGI. This CDR3 has 14 amino acids. The DNA for the CDR3 is TGTGCCAGCATCGGACCGACAGGGAACACTGAAGCTTTCTTT. Its translation: CASIGPTGNTEAFF.

The J gene is TRBJ1-1, the V gene TRBV7-8, with D tentatively TRBD1 (5 bases). Between the trimmed V and J ends, which lost 5 bases and 1 base, there was a span of 8 bases. Germline assignment: CDR1 SGHVS and CDR2 FQNEAQ. CDR3 length equals 13 residues. The CDR3 sequence is CASSRGKNTEAFF. DNA for the CDR3: TGTGCCAGCAGCCGGGGGAAGAACACTGAAGCTTTCTTT.

This clone was detected only a few times. CDR3 sequence: CASSPLLREKLFF. CDR3 sequence (DNA): TGCGCCAGCAGCCCGCTTTTAAGGGAAAAACTGTTTTTT. The genes are TRBV4-1 and TRBJ1-4; D unresolved. V gave up 4 bases and J gave up 8 bases, with 11 bases separating them. CDR1 and CDR2 (germline): MGHRA, YSYEKL. The CDR3 totals 13 residues.

A single count supports this clone. The V and J genes are TRBV5-4 and TRBJ2-7; D possibly corresponds to TRBD1 (5 bases). CDR1 is SGHNT and CDR2 is YYREEE in the germline V gene (reference sequence). There are 14 residues in the CDR3. Trimming shortened V by 3 bases and J by 4 bases, and 14 bases separated the two germline ends. This chain's CDR3 is CASSWGPSAYEQYF. CDR3 DNA: TGTGCCAGCAGCTGGGGCCCCAGTGCTTACGAGCAGTACTTC.

The V gene is TRBV5-1, the J gene TRBJ2-5, with TRBD1 matching 8 bases. The CDR3 covers 14 residues. The germline gives CDR1 SGHRS, CDR2 YFSETQ. J was trimmed by 2 bases and V by 4 bases; bases with no gene match: 4. CDR3 bases: TGCGCCAGCAGCCTGGGGACAGGTCAAGAGACCCAGTACTTC. Translated: CASSLGTGQETQYF.

This chain connects TRBV5-4 to TRBJ1-2; tentative D call: TRBD1 (5 bases). Germline lookup yields CDR1 SGHNT and CDR2 YYREEE (reference sequence). This CDR3 comprises 14 residues. The germline V and J ends were trimmed by 0 bases and 4 bases, with 10 bases remaining between them. CDR3 loop: CASSLAPGTYGYTF. CDR3 DNA sequence: TGTGCCAGCAGCTTGGCCCCAGGGACCTATGGCTACACCTTC.

This sequence joins TRBV14 and TRBJ2-7, with TRBD1 identical over 7 bases. The CDR3 covers 18 residues. Germline CDR1 SGHDN, CDR2 FVKESK. Germline trimming cut 2 bases from V and 1 base from J; bases unmatched to any gene: 14. CDR3 sequence reads: CASSQSSETGKVSYEQYF. The DNA of the CDR3 is TGTGCCAGCAGCCAATCAAGTGAGACAGGGAAGGTTTCCTACGAGCAGTACTTC.

The rearrangement joins TRBV4-3 to TRBJ2-2, with D perhaps TRBD2 (5 bases). The germline V gene has CDR1 LGHNA and CDR2 YSLEER. V was pared by 0 bases and J by 4 bases, with 6 bases between. CDR3 length equals 14 residues. The CDR3 nucleotides are TGCGCCAGCAGCCAAGAGGAGGCCACCGGGGAGCTGTTTTTT. It specifies CASSQEEATGELFF.

This chain connects TRBV4-3 to TRBJ2-5; 8 bases line up with TRBD2. CDR3 length: 18 residues. With V trimmed by 1 base and J by 4 bases, 14 bases remained unmatched. The germline V gene has CDR1 LGHNA and CDR2 YSLEER. CDR3 residues: CASSQGVGGVRGGETQYF. The DNA of the CDR3 is TGCGCCAGCAGCCAAGGAGTCGGGGGGGTCCGGGGAGGAGAGACCCAGTACTTC.

The chain recombines TRBV7-3 with TRBJ1-1; 8 bases agree with TRBD1. V lost 3 bases, J lost 5 bases, and 5 bases stayed unmatched. The CDR3 extends over 14 amino acids. The germline V gene has CDR1 SGHTA and CDR2 FQGTGA. The CDR3 protein is CASSFDRGGTEAFF. The CDR3 bases are TGTGCCAGCAGCTTCGACAGGGGAGGTACTGAAGCTTTCTTT.

The gene calls are TRBV6-5 and TRBJ2-3; 14 bases agree with TRBD2. The length of the CDR3 is 14 residues. V gave up 6 bases and J gave up 4 bases; unmatched junction bases: 0. The V gene's germline CDR1 is MNHEY and CDR2 SVGAGI. CDR3 protein: CASRTSGGADTQYF. The CDR3, as DNA: TGTGCCAGCAGGACTAGCGGGGGGGCAGATACGCAGTATTTT.